The entry below describes one T cell receptor beta chain. As yet, its antigen is unknown. This sample is part of a study of T cell responses to AZD1222 COVID-19 vaccine. Study results and limitations: Spike as a whole was targeted by vaccine-associated CD4 TCRs, dominant at 160-218 and 743-854. All repertoire sampling was performed exclusively after the peak T cell response. Donors in the cohort were predominantly white British and more often female, and clonal diversity was possibly underestimated.

The protocol was immunoSEQ multiplex PCR, while the TCRdb copy is restricted to in-frame clones and leaves out a portion. The data show over 120,000 clones, more than 85% seen once. This CDR3 spans 15 amino acids. The sequences come from peripheral blood, collected after recovery from COVID-19. This sequence was found in an adult who had recovered from COVID-19. This sequence joins TRBV21-1 and TRBJ2-2; the table's D call TRBD1 went unverified against the DNA. TRBV21-1 is a known pseudogene. For the CDR3, the DNA is TGTGCCAGCAGCAACTCCAGGGGGAACACCGGGGAGCTGTTTTTT. Protein: CASSNSRGNTGELFF.